These T cell receptor beta chains were read from a single sample in a study of blood T cell repertoires in COVID-19. This table comes from immunoSEQ multiplex PCR, and its TCRdb copy is limited to in-frame clones, with some not included. The sample carries approximately 320,000 clones, about 87% recorded once. What was sequenced was PBMCs or T cells enriched from blood (not recorded which). These receptors came from a woman aged 18 to 35 who had recovered from COVID-19. The CDR3 runs from the conserved cysteine through the conserved F or W. A D gene is named only where the DNA matches it firmly. Some rows mark clone size as missing; the rest say once, few, many or name a class of expanded clone.

clone size	V gene	D gene	J gene	CDR3 DNA	CDR3 protein
-	TRBV7-9	TRBD2	TRBJ2-1	TGTGCCAGCAGCCCCACCCGGACTAGCGGGAGGATCTCCTACAATGAGCAGTTCTTC	CASSPTRTSGRISYNEQFF
-	TRBV3-1/TRBV3-2	TRBD2	TRBJ2-3	TGTGCCAGCAGCCCGCCTCTAGCGGGAGAGTCGGATACGCAGTATTTT	CASSPPLAGESDTQYF
-	TRBV6-5	-	TRBJ2-6	TGTGCCAGCAGGCTTGCGGGGGCCAACGTCCTGACTTTC	CASRLAGANVLTF
-	TRBV5-1	-	TRBJ2-4	TGCGCCAGCAGCCCTGGGTTACAGGCGCTAGCCAAAAACATTCAGTACTTC	CASSPGLQALAKNIQYF
-	TRBV6-5	-	TRBJ1-1	TGTGCCAGCAGTTACGCTGGGGGGAGAAACACTGAAGCTTTCTTT	CASSYAGGRNTEAFF
-	TRBV20-1	TRBD2	TRBJ2-7	TGCAGTGCTAGTAAAGCGGGGGGCTACGAGCAGTACTTC	CSASKAGGYEQYF
-	TRBV7-2	TRBD2	TRBJ2-1	TGTGCCAGCAGCTTAGCCACCGGGACTAGCGGAAGTGGCGGGGAGTTCTTC	CASSLATGTSGSGGEFF
-	TRBV5-6	TRBD1	TRBJ2-7	TGTGCCAGCAGCTTTGGGACAGGGGGGTACGAGCAGTACTTC	CASSFGTGGYEQYF
-	TRBV7-9	-	TRBJ1-5	TGTGCCAGCAGCCCGCCCGACAGTATGCCCCAGCATTTT	CASSPPDSMPQHF
-	TRBV9	TRBD2	TRBJ2-2	TGTGCCAGCAGCAGTCGACTAGCGGGAGACGGGGAGCTGTTTTTT	CASSSRLAGDGELFF
few	TRBV9	TRBD2	TRBJ2-3	TGTGCCAGCAGCGTGGGGACTAGCGGGAGGGCCCTGTCGAGAACGCAGTATTTT	CASSVGTSGRALSRTQYF
-	TRBV7-3	TRBD1	TRBJ2-5	TGTGCCAGCAGCTATAGACAGGGAGAGACCCAGTACTTC	CASSYRQGETQYF
-	TRBV5-4	-	TRBJ1-1	TGTGCCAGCAGCACTGACGGGACATTAAATCTAGCTTTCTTT	CASSTDGTLNLAFF
-	TRBV3-1/TRBV3-2	-	TRBJ1-1	TGTGCCAGCAGCCAAGGCTCTGGTCGGGTTGGGAACACTGAAGCTTTCTTT	CASSQGSGRVGNTEAFF
-	TRBV5-5	-	TRBJ1-3	TGTGCCAGCAGCTTGGTCCGTCGCTCTGGAAACACCATATATTTT	CASSLVRRSGNTIYF
-	TRBV15	-	TRBJ2-1	TGTGCCACCAGCAGAGATCCCGAGGGTGGGAGAAATGAGCAGTTCTTC	CATSRDPEGGRNEQFF
-	TRBV9	-	TRBJ2-2	TGTGCCAGCAGCGCCTCCTCGAACACCGGGGAGCTGTTTTTT	CASSASSNTGELFF
-	TRBV5-4	-	TRBJ1-1	TGTGCCAGCAGCACCCCTCGACAGGCGGGTACTGAAGCTTTCTTT	CASSTPRQAGTEAFF
-	TRBV2	-	TRBJ2-1	TGTGCCAGCAGTGGGCAGGGGGGTAGGCAGTTCTTC	CASSGQGGRQFF
-	TRBV11-3	TRBD2	TRBJ2-5	TGTGCCAGCAGTTCCGGACTAGCGGGGGCTCAAGAGACCCAGTACTTC	CASSSGLAGAQETQYF
few	TRBV7-8	-	TRBJ1-2	TGTGCCAGCAGCTTAGGCGCTAACTATGGCTACACCTTC	CASSLGANYGYTF
-	TRBV28	TRBD1	TRBJ1-1	TGTGCCAGCAGTTGGACAGGGCGAGGGGGCACTGAAGCTTTCTTT	CASSWTGRGGTEAFF
-	TRBV18	-	TRBJ1-2	TGTGCCAGCTCACCGTCGGGGGGCGGCGGCGCTAACTATGGCTACACCTTC	CASSPSGGGGANYGYTF
-	TRBV28	-	TRBJ1-1	TGTGCCAGCAGTCTCCCAGGGTTTACTGAAGCTTTCTTT	CASSLPGFTEAFF
-	TRBV5-5	-	TRBJ1-2	TGTGCCAGCAGCACCGGCGAGGGGGACTATGGCTACACCTTC	CASSTGEGDYGYTF
-	TRBV19	TRBD1	TRBJ2-7	TGTGCCAGTAGGCGACGACAGGGCGACTACGAGCAGTACTTC	CASRRRQGDYEQYF
-	TRBV9	-	TRBJ2-3	TGTGCCAGCAGCGTAGAGGGAGGAACCACAGATACGCAGTATTTT	CASSVEGGTTDTQYF
-	TRBV7-2	-	TRBJ1-2	TGTGCCAGCAGCTTAATCGGTACAGGCGACTATGGCTACACCTTC	CASSLIGTGDYGYTF
-	TRBV7-6	TRBD2	TRBJ2-1	TGTGCCAGCAGCTTAGGGCTAGGGAGGACTAGCGGGAGGGCATCCTACAATGAGCAGTTCTTC	CASSLGLGRTSGRASYNEQFF
-	TRBV14	-	TRBJ1-2	TGTGCCAGCAGCCAAGTAGGGGGACCGGACTATGGCTACACCTTC	CASSQVGGPDYGYTF
-	TRBV19	-	TRBJ2-3	TGTGCCAGTAGTATGTGGAGGGCCATCGGCGCAGATACGCAGTATTTT	CASSMWRAIGADTQYF
-	TRBV27	-	TRBJ1-2	TGTGCCAGCAGCCGAAGCGGGGGAACGTATGGCTACACCTTC	CASSRSGGTYGYTF
-	TRBV2	-	TRBJ1-1	TGTGCCAGCGGGAGGTCAGGGTGGGCGTCGAACACTGAAGCTTTCTTT	CASGRSGWASNTEAFF
-	TRBV6-2/TRBV6-3	TRBD1	TRBJ1-2	TGTGCCAGCAGTCCATACAGGGGAGCTAACTATGGCTACACCTTC	CASSPYRGANYGYTF
-	TRBV6-4	-	TRBJ1-2	TGTGCCAGCGGGGGGACTCCCCTTCCCGCTACCTTC	CASGGTPLPATF
-	TRBV4-2	-	TRBJ2-7	TGTGCCAGCAGCCAAAACGCCGGGTCCCTTACCTCCTACGAGCAGTACTTC	CASSQNAGSLTSYEQYF
-	TRBV12-5	-	TRBJ2-5	TGTGCTAGCCAACTCGGGGAGACCCAGTACTTC	CASQLGETQYF
-	TRBV5-4	TRBD2	TRBJ2-5	TGTGCCAGCAGCTTGAGGTTAGCGGGAGAAACCCAGTACTTC	CASSLRLAGETQYF
-	TRBV2	TRBD1	TRBJ1-1	TGTGCCAGCAGTGGGACAGGGCGTCAAGCGGGCACTGAAGCTTTCTTT	CASSGTGRQAGTEAFF
-	TRBV5-4	-	TRBJ1-1	TGTGCCAGCAGCTTGGGAGGGCCCCGGAACACTGAAGCTTTCTTT	CASSLGGPRNTEAFF
-	TRBV19	TRBD1	TRBJ1-5	TGTGCCAGTAGTGATCCAGGGGGCGCGGGCAATCAGCCCCAGCATTTT	CASSDPGGAGNQPQHF
-	TRBV6-2/TRBV6-3	-	TRBJ1-3	TGTGCCAGCAGTTACCAGGTATCTGGAAACACCATATATTTT	CASSYQVSGNTIYF
-	TRBV6-5	-	TRBJ2-2	TGTGCCAGCAGTTACTTGAGAGGGGGCACCGGGGAGCTGTTTTTT	CASSYLRGGTGELFF
-	TRBV18	TRBD2	TRBJ2-1	TGTGCCAGCTCGACTAGCAATACCTACAATGAGCAGTTCTTC	CASSTSNTYNEQFF
few	TRBV6-5	-	TRBJ2-2	TGTGCCAGCAGTTACAGGGGCCACACCGGGGAGCTGTTTTTT	CASSYRGHTGELFF
-	TRBV19	TRBD1	TRBJ1-2	TGTGCCAGTAGAGGACAGGGCTATGGCTACACCTTC	CASRGQGYGYTF
-	TRBV28	-	TRBJ1-1	TGTGCCAGCAGTTTAATGGGGCCCAACACTGAAGCTTTCTTT	CASSLMGPNTEAFF
-	TRBV20-1	TRBD1	TRBJ1-5	TGCAGTGCTAGTAGAGGGACAGGGGGCAATCAGCCCCAGCATTTT	CSASRGTGGNQPQHF
-	TRBV7-2	TRBD1	TRBJ1-5	TGTGCCAGCAGCCCCGACAGGGGCAATCAGCCCCAGCATTTT	CASSPDRGNQPQHF
-	TRBV4-3	-	TRBJ2-1	TGCGCCAGCAGCCAAGAAGGAGGGCGGGCTATCTCCTACAATGAGCAGTTCTTC	CASSQEGGRAISYNEQFF
-	TRBV5-1	-	TRBJ1-2	TGCGCCAGCAGCTTGTTTCCAGGCCCTAACTATGGCTACACCTTC	CASSLFPGPNYGYTF
-	TRBV9	TRBD2	TRBJ2-7	TGTGCCAGCAGCGTAGGACTAGCGGCAGACTACGAGCAGTACTTC	CASSVGLAADYEQYF
-	TRBV27	-	TRBJ2-1	TGTGCCAGCAGTTCGGACCTACGGGGTGAGCAGTTCTTC	CASSSDLRGEQFF
once	TRBV5-1	TRBD1	TRBJ2-3	TGCGCCAGCAGCTTGATTGGGACAGACAGCACAGATACGCAGTATTTT	CASSLIGTDSTDTQYF
many	TRBV12-3/TRBV12-4	-	TRBJ2-1	TGTGCCAGCAGTACGAGTGAGCAGTTCTTC	CASSTSEQFF